These 15 T cell receptor beta chains were sequenced from one sample in a study of T cells expressing NK-cell markers. Following a re-call of the 5' RACE reads, TCRdb has one entry per CDR3 protein and lacks DNA. The data show 500,000 to 600,000 distinct CDR3 sequences, and the top ten clones hold 3.5% to 4.5%. Sequences were obtained from blood T cells: a sorted CD56 or NKG2C T cell subset, CD4+ or CD8+ T cells, or bulk PBMC T cells (not recorded which). The receptors stem from a young man in good health.

The rearrangement links TRBV29-1 to TRBJ2-1. The germline gives CDR1 SQVTM, CDR2 ANQGSEA. This CDR3 spans 11 amino acids. CDR3: CSSRRADEQFF.

The genes are TRBV15 and TRBJ2-3; TCRdb returns TRBD2, unconfirmable since there is no DNA. Germline V CDR1 and CDR2: LNHNV, YYDKDF (reference sequence). The CDR3 runs 16 residues. CDR3 protein: CATSGRLAGAPDTQYF.

V gene TRBV10-3 combines with J gene TRBJ2-2; there is no DNA to check the TCRdb D call of TRBD2. From germline, CDR1 is ENHRY and CDR2 SYGVKD. The CDR3 length is 16 residues. The CDR3 loop reads CAISESISGITGELFF.

V and J are TRBV20-1 and TRBJ2-1; TCRdb's D call of TRBD2 is untestable without DNA. The CDR3 sequence is 15 residues long. Germline V gene data show CDR1 as DFQATT and CDR2 as SNEGSKA (reference sequence). This CDR3 reads CSASTGLERDNEQFF.

V and J are TRBV20-1 and TRBJ2-2; TCRdb selects TRBD1, and the lack of DNA leaves this call unchecked. The CDR3 has 15 residues. Per germline, CDR1 DFQATT and CDR2 SNEGSKA (reference sequence). The CDR3 loop is CSGEDRGLLDGELFF.

The chain has TRBV5-6 and TRBJ2-3; with no DNA, the TCRdb D assignment of TRBD2 cannot be verified. Germline V CDR1 and CDR2: SGHDT, YYEEEE. This CDR3 has 15 amino acids. CDR3 protein: CASSRIGAGKDTQYF.

The chain combines TRBV20-1 with TRBJ2-5. The CDR3 is 14 amino acids. Germline lookup yields CDR1 DFQATT and CDR2 SNEGSKA (reference sequence). Here the CDR3 reads CSAPDVAVQETQYF.

The chain links TRBV15 to TRBJ2-6; the D call of TRBD2 rests on TCRdb alone, since no DNA is present to check it. CDR1 and CDR2 (germline): LNHNV, YYDKDF (reference sequence). The CDR3 covers 17 residues. CDR3 sequence: CATSTMTGLSGANVLTF.

This chain links TRBV12-3 or TRBV12-4 with TRBJ2-3; TCRdb's D call, TRBD2, is unchecked because there is no DNA. The CDR3 totals 16 residues. CDR3 sequence reads: CASSSTGTSGTSTQYF.

V is TRBV7-6 and J is TRBJ2-2; TCRdb outputs TRBD1, but without DNA this stays unchecked. The CDR3 is 16 amino acids. Germline loops: CDR1 SGHVS, CDR2 FNYEAQ. This CDR3 is CASSLDRGGLTGELFF.

The chain couples TRBV6-5 to TRBJ1-2; TCRdb names TRBD1, which stays unverified in the absence of DNA. Germline values: CDR1 MNHEY, CDR2 SVGAGI. CDR3 length: 13 residues. The CDR3 loop is CASRQQGNYGYTF.

This sequence joins TRBV20-1 and TRBJ1-4; the D call of TRBD1 rests on TCRdb alone, since no DNA is present to check it. The CDR3 covers 14 residues. Germline V gives CDR1 DFQATT, CDR2 SNEGSKA (reference sequence). CDR3 residues: CSARQGVPNEKLFF.

The chain employs TRBV20-1 and TRBJ2-3; TCRdb's D call of TRBD2 is untestable without DNA. The CDR3 has 14 residues. The germline V gene has CDR1 DFQATT and CDR2 SNEGSKA (reference sequence). The CDR3 spells CSAFTGLRKDTQYF.

The chain links TRBV7-9 to TRBJ2-2; checking the TCRdb D call of TRBD2 is not possible without DNA. There are 15 residues in the CDR3. Germline V lookup: CDR1 SEHNR, CDR2 FQNEAQ (reference sequence). CDR3 region: CASRLDGRGTGELFF.

This rearrangement joins TRBV6-1 to TRBJ2-2. The CDR3 is 15 amino acids. CDR1 and CDR2 (germline): MNHNS, SASEGT. CDR3 protein: CASSETDANTGELFF.